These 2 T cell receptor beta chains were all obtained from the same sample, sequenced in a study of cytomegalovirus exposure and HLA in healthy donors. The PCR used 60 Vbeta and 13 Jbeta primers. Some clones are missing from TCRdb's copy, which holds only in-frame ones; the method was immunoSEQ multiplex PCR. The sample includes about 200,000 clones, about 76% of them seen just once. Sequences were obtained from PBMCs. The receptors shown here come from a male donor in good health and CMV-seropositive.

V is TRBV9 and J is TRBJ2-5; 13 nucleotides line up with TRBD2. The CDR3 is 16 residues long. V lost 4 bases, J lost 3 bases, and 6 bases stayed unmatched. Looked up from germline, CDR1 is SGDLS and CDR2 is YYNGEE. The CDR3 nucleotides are TGTGCCAGCAGCCTTGGAGGGACTAGCGGGGAAGAGACCCAGTACTTC. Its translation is CASSLGGTSGEETQYF.

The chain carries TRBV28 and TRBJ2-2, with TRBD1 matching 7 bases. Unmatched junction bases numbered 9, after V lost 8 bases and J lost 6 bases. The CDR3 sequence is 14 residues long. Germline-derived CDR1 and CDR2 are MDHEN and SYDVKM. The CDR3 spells CASGITGDPGELFF. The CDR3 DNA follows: TGTGCCAGCGGGATAACAGGGGACCCCGGGGAGCTGTTTTTT.